This T cell receptor (beta chain) appears in the sequencing data of a study of STAT3 mutations in large granular lymphocyte leukemia. Findings and limits, study-wide: Every T-LGLL patient had at least one immunodominant TCRbeta clonotype.

CDR3 length equals 13 residues. Between the trimmed V and J ends, which lost 1 base and 6 bases, there was a span of 10 bases. The germline CDR1 and CDR2 sequences are SGHVS and FNYEAQ. Regarding this clone: Antigen unknown.

Measured with immunoSEQ multiplex PCR; TCRdb has only the in-frame clones, and not every one. The profile shows about 34,000 clones, roughly 86% of them singletons. The sequencing input was peripheral blood mononuclear cells. The chain couples TRBV7-6 to TRBJ2-7; D is unresolved. The sequence derives from a man in his 60s with T-cell large granular lymphocyte leukemia. Some clones in this sample may be carry-over from other donors' samples. The CDR3 bases are TGTGCCAGCAGCTTAGGTGATAAGGGCGAGCAGTACTTC. This gives the protein CASSLGDKGEQYF.